The source of this TCR beta chain is a study of T-cell reconstitution after alpha-beta-depleted transplantation in children. General observations from the study: Several hundred expanded graft clones reportedly supplied alpha-beta T cells about two months after transplant. Recipient T cells and thymic progenitors that survived were the source of the high TCRbeta diversity seen at day 60 in some patients. By one year post-transplant, T-cell counts and diversity largely arose from T cells that were newly produced.

A TCRbeta library incorporating unique molecular identifiers was prepared. TCRdb processed the PCR reads anew with MiXCR; each CDR3 protein has one entry. The repertoire holds approximately 150,000 distinct CDR3 sequences, with about 9% as singletons. In this sample, this clonotype is medium-sized. Its antigen is not identified. This CDR3 comprises 17 residues. The germline gives CDR1 MNHNS, CDR2 SASEGT. V was clipped by 2 bases and J by 0 bases, with 11 bases between them. The sequence was collected from a female patient aged 2-9 years who had a stem cell transplant for congenital amegakaryocytic thrombocytopenia, so the T cells may come from the graft donor. The source material was PBMCs, mostly from graft donor cells, sampled 180 days after TCRalphabeta/CD19-depleted stem cell transplant. The V gene is TRBV6-1, the J gene TRBJ1-6; D remains ambiguous. The CDR3 nucleotides are TGTGCCAGCAGTGAATATTGGCATAGCTCCTATAATTCACCCCTCCACTTT. As protein: CASSEYWHSSYNSPLHF.